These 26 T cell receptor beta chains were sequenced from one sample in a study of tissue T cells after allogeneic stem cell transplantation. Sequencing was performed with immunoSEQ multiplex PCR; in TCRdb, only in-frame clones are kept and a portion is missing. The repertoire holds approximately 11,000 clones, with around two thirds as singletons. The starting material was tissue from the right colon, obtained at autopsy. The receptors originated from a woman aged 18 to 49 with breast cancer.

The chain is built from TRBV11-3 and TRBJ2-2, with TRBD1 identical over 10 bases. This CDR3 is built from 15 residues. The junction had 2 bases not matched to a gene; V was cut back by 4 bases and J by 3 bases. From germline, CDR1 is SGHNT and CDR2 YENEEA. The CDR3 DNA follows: TGTGCCAGCAGCTCCGGACAGGGGGACACCGGGGAGCTGTTTTTT. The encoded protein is CASSSGQGDTGELFF. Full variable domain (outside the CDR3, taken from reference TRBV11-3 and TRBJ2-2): EAGVVQSPRYKIIEKKQPVAFWCNPISGHNTLYWYLQNLGQGPELLIRYENEEAVDDSQLPKDRFSAERLKGVDSTLKIQPAELGDSAVYLCASSSGQGDTGELFFGEGSRLTVL.

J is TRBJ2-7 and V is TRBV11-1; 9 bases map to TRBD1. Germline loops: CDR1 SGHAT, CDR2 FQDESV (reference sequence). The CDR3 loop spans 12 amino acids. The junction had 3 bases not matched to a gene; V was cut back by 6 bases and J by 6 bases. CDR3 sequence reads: CASSMDRGEQYF. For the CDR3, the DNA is TGTGCCAGCAGTATGGACAGGGGCGAGCAGTACTTC.

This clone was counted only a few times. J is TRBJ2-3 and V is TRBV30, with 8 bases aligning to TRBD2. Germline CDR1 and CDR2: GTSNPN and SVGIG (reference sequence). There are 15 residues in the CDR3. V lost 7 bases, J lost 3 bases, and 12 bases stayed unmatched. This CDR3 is CAYGPAGVGTDTQYF. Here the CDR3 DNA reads TGTGCCTACGGCCCAGCGGGAGTAGGGACAGATACGCAGTATTTT. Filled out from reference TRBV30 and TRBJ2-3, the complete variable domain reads SQTIHQWPATLVQPVGSPLSLECTVEGTSNPNLYWYRQAAGRGLQLLFYSVGIGQISSEVPQNLSASRPQDRQFILSSKKLLLSDSGFYLCAYGPAGVGTDTQYFGPGTRLTVL.

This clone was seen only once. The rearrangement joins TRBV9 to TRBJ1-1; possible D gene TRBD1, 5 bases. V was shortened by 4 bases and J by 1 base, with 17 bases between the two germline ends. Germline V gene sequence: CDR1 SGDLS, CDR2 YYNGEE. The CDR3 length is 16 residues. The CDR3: CASSPNTGTENTEAFF. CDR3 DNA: TGTGCCAGCAGCCCTAATACCGGGACGGAGAACACTGAAGCTTTCTTT.

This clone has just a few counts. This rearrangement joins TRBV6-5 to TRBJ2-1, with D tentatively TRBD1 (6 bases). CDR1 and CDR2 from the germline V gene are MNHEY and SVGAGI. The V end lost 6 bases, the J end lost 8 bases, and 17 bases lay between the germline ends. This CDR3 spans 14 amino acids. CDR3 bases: TGTGCCAGCAGGAGATCAGGGGACGGGTATGAGCAGTTCTTC. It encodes CASRRSGDGYEQFF.

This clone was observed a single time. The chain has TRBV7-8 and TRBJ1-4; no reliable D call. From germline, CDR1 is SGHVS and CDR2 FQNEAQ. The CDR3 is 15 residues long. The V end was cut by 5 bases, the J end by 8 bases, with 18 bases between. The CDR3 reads CASSPNPTELEKLFF. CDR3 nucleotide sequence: TGTGCCAGCAGCCCGAACCCCACAGAGTTAGAAAAACTGTTTTTT.

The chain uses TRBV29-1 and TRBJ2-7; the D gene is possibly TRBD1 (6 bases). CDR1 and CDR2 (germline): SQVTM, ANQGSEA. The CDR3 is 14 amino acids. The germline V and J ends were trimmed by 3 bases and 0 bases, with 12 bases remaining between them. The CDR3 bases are TGCAGCGTTGAGGTGACAGGTGACTCCTACGAGCAGTACTTC. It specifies CSVEVTGDSYEQYF.

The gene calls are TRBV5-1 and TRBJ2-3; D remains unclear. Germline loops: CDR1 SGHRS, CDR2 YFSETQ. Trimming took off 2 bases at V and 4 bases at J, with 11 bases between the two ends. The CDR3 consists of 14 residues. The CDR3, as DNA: TGCGCCAGCAGCTTTACGGGCCTGCCAGATACGCAGTATTTT. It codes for CASSFTGLPDTQYF.

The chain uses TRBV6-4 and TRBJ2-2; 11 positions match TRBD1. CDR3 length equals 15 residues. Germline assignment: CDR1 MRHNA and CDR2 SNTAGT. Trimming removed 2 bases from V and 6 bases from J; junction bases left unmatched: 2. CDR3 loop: CASSDGTGGSGELFF. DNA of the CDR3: TGTGCCAGCAGTGACGGGACAGGGGGATCCGGGGAGCTGTTTTTT.

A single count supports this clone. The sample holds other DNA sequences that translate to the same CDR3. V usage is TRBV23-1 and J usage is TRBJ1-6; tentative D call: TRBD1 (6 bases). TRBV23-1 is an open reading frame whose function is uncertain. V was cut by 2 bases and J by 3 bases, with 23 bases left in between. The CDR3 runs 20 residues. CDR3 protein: CASSQGGQPVRNYYNSPLHF. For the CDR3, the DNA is TGCGCCAGCAGTCAAGGAGGACAGCCCGTTCGTAATTACTATAATTCACCCCTCCACTTT.

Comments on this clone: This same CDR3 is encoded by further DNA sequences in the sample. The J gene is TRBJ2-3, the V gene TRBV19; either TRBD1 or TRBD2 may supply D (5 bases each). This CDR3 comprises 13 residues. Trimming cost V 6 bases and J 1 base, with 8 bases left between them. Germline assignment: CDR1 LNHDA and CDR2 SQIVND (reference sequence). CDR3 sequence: CASRTAGTDTQYF. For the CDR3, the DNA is TGTGCCAGTAGGACAGCGGGCACAGATACGCAGTATTTT. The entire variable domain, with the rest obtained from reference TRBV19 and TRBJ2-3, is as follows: DGGITQSPKYLFRKEGQNVTLSCEQNLNHDAMYWYRQDPGQGLRLIYYSQIVNDFQKGDIAEGYSVSREKKESFPLTVTSAQKNPTAFYLCASRTAGTDTQYFGPGTRLTVL.

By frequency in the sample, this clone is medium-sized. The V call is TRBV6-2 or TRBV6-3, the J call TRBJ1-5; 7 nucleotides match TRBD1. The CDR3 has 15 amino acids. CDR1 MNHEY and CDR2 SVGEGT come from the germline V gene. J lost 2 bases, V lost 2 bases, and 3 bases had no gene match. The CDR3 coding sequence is TGTGCCAGCAGTTACAACAGGGGTGGCAATCAGCCCCAGCATTTT. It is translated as CASSYNRGGNQPQHF.

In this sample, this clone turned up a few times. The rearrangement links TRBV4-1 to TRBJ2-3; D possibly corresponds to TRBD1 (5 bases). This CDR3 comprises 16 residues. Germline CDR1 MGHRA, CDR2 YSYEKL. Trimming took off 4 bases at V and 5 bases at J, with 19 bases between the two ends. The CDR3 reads CASSPFERGARDTQYF. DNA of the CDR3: TGCGCCAGCAGCCCATTTGAAAGGGGCGCACGAGATACGCAGTATTTT.

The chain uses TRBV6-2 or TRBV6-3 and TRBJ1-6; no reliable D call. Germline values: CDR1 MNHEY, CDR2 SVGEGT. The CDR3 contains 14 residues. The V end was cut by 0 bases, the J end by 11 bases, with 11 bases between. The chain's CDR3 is CASSYSLEWAPLHF. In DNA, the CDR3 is TGTGCCAGCAGTTACTCCTTAGAGTGGGCACCCCTCCACTTT.

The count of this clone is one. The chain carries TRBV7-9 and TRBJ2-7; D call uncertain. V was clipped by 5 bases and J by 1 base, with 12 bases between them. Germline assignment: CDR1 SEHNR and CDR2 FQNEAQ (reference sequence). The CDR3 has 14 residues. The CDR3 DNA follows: TGTGCCAGCAGCCCTGCCGCACGATCCTACGAGCAGTACTTC. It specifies CASSPAARSYEQYF.

CDR3 DNA: TGTGCCAGCAGCTTGTTGGCTGGGGCCAACGTCCTGACTTTC. Amino acid sequence: CASSLLAGANVLTF. This chain joins TRBV5-5 and TRBJ2-6; no firm D call. CDR1 is SGHKS and CDR2 is YYEKEE in the germline V gene (reference sequence). The CDR3 spans 14 residues. Deletions cut 1 base from V and 2 bases from J, with 4 bases between.

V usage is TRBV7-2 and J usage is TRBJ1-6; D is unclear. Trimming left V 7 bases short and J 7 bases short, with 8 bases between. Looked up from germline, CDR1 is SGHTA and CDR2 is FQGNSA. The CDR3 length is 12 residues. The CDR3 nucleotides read TGTGCCAGCACCAGTCTGAATTCACCCCTCCACTTT. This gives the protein CASTSLNSPLHF.

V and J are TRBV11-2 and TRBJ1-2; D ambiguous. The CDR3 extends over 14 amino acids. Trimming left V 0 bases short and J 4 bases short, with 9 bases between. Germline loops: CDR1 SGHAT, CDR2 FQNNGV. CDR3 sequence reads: CASSLEVRGYGYTF. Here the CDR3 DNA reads TGTGCCAGCAGCTTAGAAGTGCGCGGCTATGGCTACACCTTC.

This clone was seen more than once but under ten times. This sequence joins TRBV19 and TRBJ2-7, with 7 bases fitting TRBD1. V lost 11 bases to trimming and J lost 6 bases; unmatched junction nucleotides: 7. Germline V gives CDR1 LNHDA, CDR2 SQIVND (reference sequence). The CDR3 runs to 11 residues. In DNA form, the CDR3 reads TGTGCCCGAGACAGGGTCCCCGAGCAGTACTTC. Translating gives CARDRVPEQYF.

DNA for the CDR3: TGCGCCAGCAGCACCGGGACAGGAGACTCTGGAAACACCATATATTTT. Translated, it gives CASSTGTGDSGNTIYF. This sequence joins TRBV5-1 and TRBJ1-3, with TRBD1 matching over 8 bases. The CDR3 is made up of 16 amino acids. Per the germline V gene, CDR1 is SGHRS and CDR2 is YFSETQ. V lost 4 bases and J lost 0; bases outside the gene matches: 6.

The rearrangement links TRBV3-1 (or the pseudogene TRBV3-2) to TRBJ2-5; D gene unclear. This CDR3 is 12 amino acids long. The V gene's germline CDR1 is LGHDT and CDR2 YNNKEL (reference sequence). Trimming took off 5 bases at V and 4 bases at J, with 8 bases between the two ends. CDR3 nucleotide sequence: TGTGCCAGCAGCTTTACCCGAGAGACCCAGTACTTC. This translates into CASSFTRETQYF.

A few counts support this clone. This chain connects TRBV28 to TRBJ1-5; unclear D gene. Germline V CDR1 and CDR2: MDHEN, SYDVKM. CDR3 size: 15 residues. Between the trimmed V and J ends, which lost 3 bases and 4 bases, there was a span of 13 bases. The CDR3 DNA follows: TGTGCCAGCAGTTTGGAGTCGGTGGGGAATCAGCCCCAGCATTTT. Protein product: CASSLESVGNQPQHF.

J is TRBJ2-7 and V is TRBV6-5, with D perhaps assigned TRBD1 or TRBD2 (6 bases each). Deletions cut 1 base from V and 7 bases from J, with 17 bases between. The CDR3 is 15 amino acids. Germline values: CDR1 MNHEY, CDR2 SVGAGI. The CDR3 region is CASSYWVGGPGEQYF. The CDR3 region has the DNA TGTGCCAGCAGTTACTGGGTTGGGGGGCCCGGTGAGCAGTACTTC.

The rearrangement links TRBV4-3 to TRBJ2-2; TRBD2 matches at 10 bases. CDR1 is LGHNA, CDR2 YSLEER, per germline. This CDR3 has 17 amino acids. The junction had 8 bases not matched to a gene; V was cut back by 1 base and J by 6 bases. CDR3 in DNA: TGCGCCAGCAGCCAAGCCCTAGCGGGAGATGCCGCCGGGGAGCTGTTTTTT. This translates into CASSQALAGDAAGELFF.

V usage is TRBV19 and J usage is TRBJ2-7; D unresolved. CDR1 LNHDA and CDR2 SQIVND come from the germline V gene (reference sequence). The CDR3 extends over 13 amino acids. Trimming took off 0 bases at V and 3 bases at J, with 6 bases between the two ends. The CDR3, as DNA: TGTGCCAGTAGTATAGATCAACACTACGAGCAGTACTTC. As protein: CASSIDQHYEQYF.

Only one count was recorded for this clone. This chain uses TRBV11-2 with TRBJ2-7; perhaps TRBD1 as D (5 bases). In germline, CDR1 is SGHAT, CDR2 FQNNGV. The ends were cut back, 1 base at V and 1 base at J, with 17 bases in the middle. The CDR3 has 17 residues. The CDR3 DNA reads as TGTGCCAGCAGCTTAGGGTTGAGCTGGGGCGAGTCCTACGAGCAGTACTTC. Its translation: CASSLGLSWGESYEQYF.